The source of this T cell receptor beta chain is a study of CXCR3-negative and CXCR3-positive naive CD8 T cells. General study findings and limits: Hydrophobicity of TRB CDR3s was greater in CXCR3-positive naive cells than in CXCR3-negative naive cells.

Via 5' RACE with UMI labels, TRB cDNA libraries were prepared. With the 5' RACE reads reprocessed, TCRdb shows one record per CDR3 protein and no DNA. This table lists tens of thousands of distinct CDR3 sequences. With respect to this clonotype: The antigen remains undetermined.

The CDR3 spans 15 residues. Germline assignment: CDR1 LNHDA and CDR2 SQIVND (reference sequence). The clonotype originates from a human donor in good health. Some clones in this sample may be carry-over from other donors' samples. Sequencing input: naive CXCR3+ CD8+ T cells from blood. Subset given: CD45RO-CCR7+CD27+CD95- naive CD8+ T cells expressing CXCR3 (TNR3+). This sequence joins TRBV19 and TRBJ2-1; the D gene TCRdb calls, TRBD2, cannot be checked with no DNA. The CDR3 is CASTPGTRGNNEQFF. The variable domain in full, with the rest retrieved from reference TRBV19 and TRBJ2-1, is DGGITQSPKYLFRKEGQNVTLSCEQNLNHDAMYWYRQDPGQGLRLIYYSQIVNDFQKGDIAEGYSVSREKKESFPLTVTSAQKNPTAFYLCASTPGTRGNNEQFFGPGTRLTVL.